Sequencing of this TCR beta chain was carried out in a study of blood T cell repertoires in COVID-19. Only in-frame clones appear in the TCRdb table, and some are missing; sequencing was by immunoSEQ multiplex PCR. The profile shows 150,000 to 190,000 clones, about 86% of them singletons. The CDR3 loop spans 15 amino acids. The ends lost 7 bases at V and 3 bases at J; junction bases unmatched: 12. Germline V lookup: CDR1 MNHEY, CDR2 SVGAGI. The chain joins TRBV6-5 to TRBJ2-7; 7 bases are shared with TRBD1. The sequence derives from a man aged 50-59 years who had recovered from COVID-19. Sequences were obtained from PBMCs or T cells enriched from blood (not recorded which). The CDR3 sequence: CASTKDRSLIYEQYF. The CDR3 DNA reads TGTGCCAGCACAAAGGACAGGAGCTTAATCTACGAGCAGTACTTC.